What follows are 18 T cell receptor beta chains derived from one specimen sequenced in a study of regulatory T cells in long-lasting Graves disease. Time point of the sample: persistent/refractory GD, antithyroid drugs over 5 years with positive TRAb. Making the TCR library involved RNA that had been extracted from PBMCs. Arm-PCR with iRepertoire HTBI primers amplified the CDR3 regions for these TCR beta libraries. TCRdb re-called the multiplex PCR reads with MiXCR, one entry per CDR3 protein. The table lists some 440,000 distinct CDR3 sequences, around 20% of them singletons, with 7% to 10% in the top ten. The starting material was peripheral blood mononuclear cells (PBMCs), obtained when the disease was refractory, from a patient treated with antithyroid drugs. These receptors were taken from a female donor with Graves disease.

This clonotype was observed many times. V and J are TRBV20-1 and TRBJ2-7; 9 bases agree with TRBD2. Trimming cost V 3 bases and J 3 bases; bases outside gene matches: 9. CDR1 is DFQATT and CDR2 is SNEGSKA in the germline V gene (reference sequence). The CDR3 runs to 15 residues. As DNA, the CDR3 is TGCAGTGCTAGTGGTAGCGGGAGATCCCACTACGAGCAGTACTTC. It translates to CSASGSGRSHYEQYF.

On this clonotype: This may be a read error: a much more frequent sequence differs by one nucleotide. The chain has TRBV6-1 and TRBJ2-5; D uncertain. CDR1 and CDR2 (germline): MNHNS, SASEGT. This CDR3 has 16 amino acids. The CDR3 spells CASSESLSPAQEAQYF. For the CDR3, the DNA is TGTGCCAGCAGTGAATCCCTTAGCCCGGCTCAAGAGGCCCAGTACTTC.

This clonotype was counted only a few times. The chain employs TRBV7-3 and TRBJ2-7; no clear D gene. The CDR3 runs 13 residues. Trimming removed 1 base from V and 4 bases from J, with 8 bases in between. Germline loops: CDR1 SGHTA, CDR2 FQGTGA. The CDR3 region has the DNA TGTGCCAGCAGCTTAAAACCTCTATACGAGCAGTACTTC. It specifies CASSLKPLYEQYF.

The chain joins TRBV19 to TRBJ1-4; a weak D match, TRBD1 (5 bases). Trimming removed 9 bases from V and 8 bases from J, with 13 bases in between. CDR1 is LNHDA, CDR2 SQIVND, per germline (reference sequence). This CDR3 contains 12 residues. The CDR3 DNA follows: TGTGCCAGAAAAAATGAGGGGGAAAAACTGTTTTTT. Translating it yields CARKNEGEKLFF. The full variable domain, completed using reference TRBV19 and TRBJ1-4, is DGGITQSPKYLFRKEGQNVTLSCEQNLNHDAMYWYRQDPGQGLRLIYYSQIVNDFQKGDIAEGYSVSREKKESFPLTVTSAQKNPTAFYLCARKNEGEKLFFGSGTQLSVL.

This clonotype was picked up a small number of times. This chain's CDR3 is CSVEDGWYGYTF. The CDR3 nucleotides read TGCAGCGTTGAAGATGGGTGGTATGGCTACACCTTC. The chain has TRBV29-1 and TRBJ1-2; unclear D gene. V lost 0 bases and J 5 bases, leaving 7 bases between the germline ends. This CDR3 is 12 amino acids long. CDR1 is SQVTM and CDR2 is ANQGSEA in the germline V gene.

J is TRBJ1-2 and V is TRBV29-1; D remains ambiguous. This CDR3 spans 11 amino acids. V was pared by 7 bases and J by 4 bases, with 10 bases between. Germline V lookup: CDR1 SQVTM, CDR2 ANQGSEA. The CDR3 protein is CSARYGYGYTF. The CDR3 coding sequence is TGCAGCGCCCGGTATGGCTATGGCTACACCTTC.

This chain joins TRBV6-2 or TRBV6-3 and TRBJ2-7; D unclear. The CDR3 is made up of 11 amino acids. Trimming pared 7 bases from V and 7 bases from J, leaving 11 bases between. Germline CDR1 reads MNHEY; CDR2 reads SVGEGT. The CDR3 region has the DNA TGTGCCAGCACCTTGCCCGGGGAGCAGTACTTC. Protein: CASTLPGEQYF.

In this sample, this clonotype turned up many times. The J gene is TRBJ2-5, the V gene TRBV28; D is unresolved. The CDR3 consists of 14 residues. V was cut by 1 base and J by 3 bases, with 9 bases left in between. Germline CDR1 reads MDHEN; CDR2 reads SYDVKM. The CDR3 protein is CASSLLGLEETQYF. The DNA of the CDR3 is TGTGCCAGCAGTTTATTGGGCCTTGAAGAGACCCAGTACTTC.

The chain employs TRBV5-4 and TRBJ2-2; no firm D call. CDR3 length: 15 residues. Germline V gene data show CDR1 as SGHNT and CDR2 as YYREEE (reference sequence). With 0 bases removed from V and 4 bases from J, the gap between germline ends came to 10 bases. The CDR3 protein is CASSLGDSGTGELFF. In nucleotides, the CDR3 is TGTGCCAGCAGCTTGGGAGACTCGGGCACCGGGGAGCTGTTTTTT. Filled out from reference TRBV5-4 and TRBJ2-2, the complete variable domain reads ETGVTQSPTHLIKTRGQQVTLRCSSQSGHNTVSWYQQALGQGPQFIFQYYREEENGRGNFPPRFSGLQFPNYSSELNVNALELDDSALYLCASSLGDSGTGELFFGEGSRLTVL.

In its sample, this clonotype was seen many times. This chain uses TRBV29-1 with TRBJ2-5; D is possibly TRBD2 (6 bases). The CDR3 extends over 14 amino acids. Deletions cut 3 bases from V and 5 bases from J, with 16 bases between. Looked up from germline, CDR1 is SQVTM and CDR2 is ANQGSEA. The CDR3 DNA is TGCAGCGTTGAGGGCGGGATGTTGGGGGAGACCCAGTACTTC. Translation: CSVEGGMLGETQYF.

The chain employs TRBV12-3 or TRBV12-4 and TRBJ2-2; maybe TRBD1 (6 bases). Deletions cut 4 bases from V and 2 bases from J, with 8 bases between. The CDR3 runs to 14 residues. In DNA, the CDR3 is TGTGCCAGCAGTTACAGGGTTAACACCGGGGAGCTGTTTTTT. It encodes CASSYRVNTGELFF.

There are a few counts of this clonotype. As DNA, the CDR3 is TGTGCCAGCAGCCCCCTCCCCACCACGGCCCCTATTAGGGGCTACACCTTC. Translating gives CASSPLPTTAPIRGYTF. The chain couples TRBV7-2 to TRBJ1-2; no reliable D call. Germline lookup yields CDR1 SGHTA and CDR2 FQGNSA. The V end lost 5 bases, the J end lost 8 bases, and 27 bases lay between the germline ends. The CDR3 consists of 17 residues.

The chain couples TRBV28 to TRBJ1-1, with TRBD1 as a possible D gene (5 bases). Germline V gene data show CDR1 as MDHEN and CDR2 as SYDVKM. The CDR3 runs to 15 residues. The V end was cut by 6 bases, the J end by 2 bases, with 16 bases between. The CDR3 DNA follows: TGTGCCAGCAGCCCCTTGCCGGGGCCTAACACTGAAGCTTTCTTT. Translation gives CASSPLPGPNTEAFF. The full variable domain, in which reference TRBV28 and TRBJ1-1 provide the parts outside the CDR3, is DVKVTQSSRYLVKRTGEKVFLECVQDMDHENMFWYRQDPGLGLRLIYFSYDVKMKEKGDIPEGYSVSREKKERFSLILESASTNQTSMYLCASSPLPGPNTEAFFGQGTRLTVV.

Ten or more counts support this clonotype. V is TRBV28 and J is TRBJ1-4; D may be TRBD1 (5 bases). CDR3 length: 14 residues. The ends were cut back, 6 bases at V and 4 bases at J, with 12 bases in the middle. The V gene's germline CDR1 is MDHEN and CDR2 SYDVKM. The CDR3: CASRTGPNNEKLFF. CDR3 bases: TGTGCCAGCAGGACGGGGCCGAATAATGAAAAACTGTTTTTT.

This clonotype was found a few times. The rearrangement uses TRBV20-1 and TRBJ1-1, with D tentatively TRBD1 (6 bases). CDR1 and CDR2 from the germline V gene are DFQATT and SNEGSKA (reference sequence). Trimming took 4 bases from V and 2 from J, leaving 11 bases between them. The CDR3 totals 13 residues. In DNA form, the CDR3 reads TGCAGTGCTAAGGGGACAAGCAACACTGAAGCTTTCTTT. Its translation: CSAKGTSNTEAFF.

The CDR3 DNA reads as TGTGCCTGGAGTGTACCCGGGACAGGGGCCTATGGCTACACCTTC. This translates into CAWSVPGTGAYGYTF. The chain uses TRBV30 and TRBJ1-2; 10 nucleotides match TRBD1. Germline V gene sequence: CDR1 GTSNPN, CDR2 SVGIG (reference sequence). The trim removed 0 bases at V and 4 bases at J, leaving 5 bases unmatched. The CDR3 runs 15 residues.

In DNA, the CDR3 is TGTGCCAGCAGCTTAGCGGGACTAGACTCCTACGAGCAGTACTTC. Translated, it gives CASSLAGLDSYEQYF. The gene calls are TRBV11-2 and TRBJ2-7, with TRBD2 matching over 8 bases. This CDR3 is 15 amino acids long. V lost 1 base to trimming and J lost 0 bases; unmatched junction nucleotides: 2. Germline V gene sequence: CDR1 SGHAT, CDR2 FQNNGV.

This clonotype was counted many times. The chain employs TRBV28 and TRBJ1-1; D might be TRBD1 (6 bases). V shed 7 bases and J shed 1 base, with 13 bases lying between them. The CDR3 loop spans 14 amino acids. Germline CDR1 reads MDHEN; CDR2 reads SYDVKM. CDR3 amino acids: CASTYVTGNTEAFF. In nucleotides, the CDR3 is TGTGCCAGCACCTATGTGACAGGGAACACTGAAGCTTTCTTT.